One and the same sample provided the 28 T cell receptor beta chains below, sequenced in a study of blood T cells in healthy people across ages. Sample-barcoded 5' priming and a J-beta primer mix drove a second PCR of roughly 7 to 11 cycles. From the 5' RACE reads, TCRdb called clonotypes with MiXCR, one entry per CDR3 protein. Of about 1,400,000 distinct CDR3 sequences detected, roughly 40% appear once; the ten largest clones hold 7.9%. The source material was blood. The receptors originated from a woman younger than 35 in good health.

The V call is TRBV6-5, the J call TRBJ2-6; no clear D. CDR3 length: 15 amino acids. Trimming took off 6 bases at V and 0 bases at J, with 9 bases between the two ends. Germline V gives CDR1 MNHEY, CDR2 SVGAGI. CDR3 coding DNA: TGTGCCAGCAGGGGCTCTAGCTCTGGGGCCAACGTCCTGACTTTC. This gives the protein CASRGSSSGANVLTF.

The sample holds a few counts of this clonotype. The CDR3 DNA follows: TGTGCCAGCTCGGATTACCAACTGACTAGCGGGACTTTAAATGAGCAGTTCTTC. Its translation is CASSDYQLTSGTLNEQFF. The rearrangement links TRBV18 to TRBJ2-1; 11 nucleotides match TRBD2. The junction had 17 bases not matched to a gene; V was cut back by 6 bases and J by 7 bases. The CDR3 length is 18 residues. Germline values: CDR1 KGHSH, CDR2 LQKENI.

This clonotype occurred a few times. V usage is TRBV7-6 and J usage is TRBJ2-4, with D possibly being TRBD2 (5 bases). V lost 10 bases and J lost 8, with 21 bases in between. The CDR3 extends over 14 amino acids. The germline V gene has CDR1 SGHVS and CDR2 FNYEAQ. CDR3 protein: CATSGGWGEDIQYF. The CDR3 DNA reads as TGTGCCACCTCGGGCGGTTGGGGAGAGGACATTCAGTACTTC.

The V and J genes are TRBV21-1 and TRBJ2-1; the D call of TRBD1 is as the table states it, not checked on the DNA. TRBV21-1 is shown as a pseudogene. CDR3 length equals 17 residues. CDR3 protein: CASSKVMGLGDDNEQFF. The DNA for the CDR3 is TGTGCCAGCAGCAAAGTTATGGGGCTGGGGGACGACAATGAGCAGTTCTTC.

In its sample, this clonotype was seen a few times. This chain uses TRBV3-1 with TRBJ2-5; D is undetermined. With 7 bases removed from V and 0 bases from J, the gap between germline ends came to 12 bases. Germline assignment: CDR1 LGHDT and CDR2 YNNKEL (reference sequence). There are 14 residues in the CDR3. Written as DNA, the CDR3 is TGTGCCAGCACTACGGCCGGGTACCAAGAGACCCAGTACTTC. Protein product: CASTTAGYQETQYF.

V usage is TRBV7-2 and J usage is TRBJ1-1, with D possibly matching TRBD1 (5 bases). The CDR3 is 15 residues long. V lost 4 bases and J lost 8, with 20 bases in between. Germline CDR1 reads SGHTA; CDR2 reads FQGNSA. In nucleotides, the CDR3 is TGTGCCAGCAGCTCCTATCCGGGACCTCCCGCGGAAGCTTTCTTT. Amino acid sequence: CASSSYPGPPAEAFF. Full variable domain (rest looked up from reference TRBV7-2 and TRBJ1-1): GAGVSQSPSNKVTEKGKDVELRCDPISGHTALYWYRQSLGQGLEFLIYFQGNSAPDKSGLPSDRFSAERTGGSVSTLTIQRTQQEDSAVYLCASSSYPGPPAEAFFGQGTRLTVV.

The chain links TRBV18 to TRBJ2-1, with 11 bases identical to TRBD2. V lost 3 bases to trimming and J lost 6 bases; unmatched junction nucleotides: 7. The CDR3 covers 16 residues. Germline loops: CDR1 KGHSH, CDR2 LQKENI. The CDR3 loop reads CASSPLGLAGGNEQFF. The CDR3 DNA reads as TGTGCCAGCTCACCTCTTGGACTAGCGGGTGGCAATGAGCAGTTCTTC.

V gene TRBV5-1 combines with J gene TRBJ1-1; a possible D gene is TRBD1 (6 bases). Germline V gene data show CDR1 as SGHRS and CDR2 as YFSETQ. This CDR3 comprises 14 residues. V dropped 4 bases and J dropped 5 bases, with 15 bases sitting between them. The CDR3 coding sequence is TGCGCCAGCAGCGAGGCCCTAAGGGGGACTGAAGCTTTCTTT. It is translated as CASSEALRGTEAFF.

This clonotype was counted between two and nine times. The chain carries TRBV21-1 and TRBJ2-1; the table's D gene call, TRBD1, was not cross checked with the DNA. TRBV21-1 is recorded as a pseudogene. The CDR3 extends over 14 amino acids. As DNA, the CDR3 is TGTGCCAGCAGCCCTCCTCGACTTGACAGGGGGCAGTTCTTC. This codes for CASSPPRLDRGQFF.

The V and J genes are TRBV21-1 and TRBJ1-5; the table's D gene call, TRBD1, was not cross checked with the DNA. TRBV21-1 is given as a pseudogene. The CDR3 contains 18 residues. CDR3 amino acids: CACSKFGDSPYSNQPQHF. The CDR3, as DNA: TGTGCCTGCAGCAAATTTGGGGACAGTCCCTATAGCAATCAGCCCCAGCATTTT.

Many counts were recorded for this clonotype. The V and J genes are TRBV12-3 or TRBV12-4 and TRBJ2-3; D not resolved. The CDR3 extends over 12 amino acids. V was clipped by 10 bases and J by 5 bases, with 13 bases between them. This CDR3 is CATRLEEDTQYF. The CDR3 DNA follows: TGTGCCACCAGACTCGAGGAAGATACGCAGTATTTT.

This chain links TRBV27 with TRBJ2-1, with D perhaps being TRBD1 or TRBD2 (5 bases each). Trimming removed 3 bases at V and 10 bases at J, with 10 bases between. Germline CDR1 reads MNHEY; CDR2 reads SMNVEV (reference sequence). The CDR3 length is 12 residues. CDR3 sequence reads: CASSFGWGEQFF. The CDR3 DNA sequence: TGTGCCAGCAGTTTCGGGTGGGGGGAGCAGTTCTTC.

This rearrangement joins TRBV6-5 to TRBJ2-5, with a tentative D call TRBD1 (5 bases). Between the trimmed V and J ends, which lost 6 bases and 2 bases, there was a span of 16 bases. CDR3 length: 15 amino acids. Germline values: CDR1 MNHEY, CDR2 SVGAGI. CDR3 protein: CASRPADIRQETQYF. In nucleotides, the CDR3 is TGTGCCAGCAGGCCCGCGGACATCAGACAAGAGACCCAGTACTTC.

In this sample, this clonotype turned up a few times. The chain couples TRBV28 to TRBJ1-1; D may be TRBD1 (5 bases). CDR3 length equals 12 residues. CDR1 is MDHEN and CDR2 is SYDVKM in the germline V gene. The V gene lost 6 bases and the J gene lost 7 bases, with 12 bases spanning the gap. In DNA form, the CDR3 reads TGTGCCAGCAGACCCGGAGGGGTTGAAGCTTTCTTT. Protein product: CASRPGGVEAFF.

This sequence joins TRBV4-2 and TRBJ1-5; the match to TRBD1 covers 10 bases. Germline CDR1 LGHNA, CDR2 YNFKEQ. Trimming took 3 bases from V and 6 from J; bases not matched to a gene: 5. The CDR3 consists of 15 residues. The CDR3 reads CASSQGTGAGQPQHF. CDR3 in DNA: TGTGCCAGCAGCCAGGGGACAGGGGCAGGTCAGCCCCAGCATTTT.

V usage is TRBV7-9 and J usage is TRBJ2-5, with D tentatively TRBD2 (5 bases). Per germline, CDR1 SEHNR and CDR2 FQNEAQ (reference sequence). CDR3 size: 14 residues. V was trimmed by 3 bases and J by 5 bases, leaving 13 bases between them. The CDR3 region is CASSFPGVGETQYF. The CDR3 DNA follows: TGTGCCAGCAGCTTCCCCGGGGTCGGGGAGACCCAGTACTTC.

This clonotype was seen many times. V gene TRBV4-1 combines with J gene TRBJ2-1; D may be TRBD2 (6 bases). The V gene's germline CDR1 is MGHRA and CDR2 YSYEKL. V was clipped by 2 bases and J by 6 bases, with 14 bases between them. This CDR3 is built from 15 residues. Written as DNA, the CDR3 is TGCGCCAGCAGCCAAAAGGGACTGTCATTCAATGAGCAGTTCTTC. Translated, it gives CASSQKGLSFNEQFF.

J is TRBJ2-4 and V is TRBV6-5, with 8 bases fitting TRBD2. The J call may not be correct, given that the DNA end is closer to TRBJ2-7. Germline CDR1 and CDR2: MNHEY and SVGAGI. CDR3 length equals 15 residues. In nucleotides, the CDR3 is TGTGCCAGTAGCCCACGGGGACTAGTCCCCTACGAGCAGTACTTC. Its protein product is CASSPRGLVPYEQYF.

The CDR3 DNA is TGTGCCAGCAGCAAAGAGGGGACTAGCGGGTGGGGAAGGTACAATGAGCAGTTCTTC. It is translated as CASSKEGTSGWGRYNEQFF. J is TRBJ2-1 and V is TRBV21-1; the table's D call, TRBD2, has no DNA check behind it. TRBV21-1 is a pseudogene. This CDR3 region has 19 residues.

The CDR3 region is CASSLGAMGGSNQPQHF. CDR3 DNA: TGTGCCAGCAGCTTGGGGGCGATGGGGGGTAGCAATCAGCCCCAGCATTTT. V is TRBV11-2 and J is TRBJ1-5; tentatively, D is TRBD1 (6 bases). Germline V gene data show CDR1 as SGHAT and CDR2 as FQNNGV. V lost 3 bases and J lost 0, with 15 bases in between. The CDR3 is 17 amino acids. Looking up the rest from reference TRBV11-2 and TRBJ1-5 gives the full variable domain: EAGVAQSPRYKIIEKRQSVAFWCNPISGHATLYWYQQILGQGPKLLIQFQNNGVVDDSQLPKDRFSAERLKGVDSTLKIQPAKLEDSAVYLCASSLGAMGGSNQPQHFGDGTRLSIL.

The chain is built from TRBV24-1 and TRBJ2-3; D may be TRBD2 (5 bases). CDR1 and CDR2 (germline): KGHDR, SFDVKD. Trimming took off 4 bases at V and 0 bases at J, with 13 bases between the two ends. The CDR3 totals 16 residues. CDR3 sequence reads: CATSDPRGSSTDTQYF. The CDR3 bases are TGTGCCACCAGTGACCCGCGAGGGTCCAGCACAGATACGCAGTATTTT.

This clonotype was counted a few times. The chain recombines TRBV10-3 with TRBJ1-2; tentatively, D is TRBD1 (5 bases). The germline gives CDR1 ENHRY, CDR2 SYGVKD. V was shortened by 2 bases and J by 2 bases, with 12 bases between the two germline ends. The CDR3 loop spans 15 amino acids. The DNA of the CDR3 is TGTGCCATCAGTGAGGCGGGAGGGGAGAACTATGGCTACACCTTC. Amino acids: CAISEAGGENYGYTF.

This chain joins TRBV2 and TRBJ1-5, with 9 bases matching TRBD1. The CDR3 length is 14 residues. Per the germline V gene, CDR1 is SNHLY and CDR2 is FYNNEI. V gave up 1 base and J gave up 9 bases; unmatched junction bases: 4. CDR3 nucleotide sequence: TGTGCCAGCAGTGAAGGCCGGGACAGGGCGCCCCAGCATTTT. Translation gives CASSEGRDRAPQHF.

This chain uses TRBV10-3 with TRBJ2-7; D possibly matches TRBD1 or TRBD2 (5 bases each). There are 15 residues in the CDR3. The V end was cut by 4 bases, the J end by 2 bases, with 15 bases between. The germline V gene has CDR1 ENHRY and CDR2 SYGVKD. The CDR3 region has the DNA TGTGCCATCAGTGGGGGACGAGCGGTTACCTACGAGCAGTACTTC. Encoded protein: CAISGGRAVTYEQYF.

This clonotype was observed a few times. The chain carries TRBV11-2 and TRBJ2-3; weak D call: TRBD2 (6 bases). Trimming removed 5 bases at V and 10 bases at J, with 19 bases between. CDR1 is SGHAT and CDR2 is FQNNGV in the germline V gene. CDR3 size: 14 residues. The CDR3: CASSPPGLLLAQYF. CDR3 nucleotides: TGTGCCAGCAGCCCTCCGGGACTTCTCTTAGCGCAGTATTTT.

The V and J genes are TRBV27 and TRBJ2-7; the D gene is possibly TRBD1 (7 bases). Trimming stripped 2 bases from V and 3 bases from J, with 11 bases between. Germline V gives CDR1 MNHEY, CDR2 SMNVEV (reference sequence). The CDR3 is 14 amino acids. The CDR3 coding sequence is TGTGCCAGCAGTTTAGATCAGGGGGGCTACGAGCAGTACTTC. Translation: CASSLDQGGYEQYF.

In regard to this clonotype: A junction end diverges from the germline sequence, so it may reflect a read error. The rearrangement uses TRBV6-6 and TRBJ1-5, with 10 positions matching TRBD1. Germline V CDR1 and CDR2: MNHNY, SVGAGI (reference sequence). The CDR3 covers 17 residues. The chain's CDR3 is CASSDSSGTGGNQPQHF. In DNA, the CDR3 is TGTGCCAGCAGTGACTCCTCCGGGACAGGGGGCAATCAGCCCCAGCATTTT.

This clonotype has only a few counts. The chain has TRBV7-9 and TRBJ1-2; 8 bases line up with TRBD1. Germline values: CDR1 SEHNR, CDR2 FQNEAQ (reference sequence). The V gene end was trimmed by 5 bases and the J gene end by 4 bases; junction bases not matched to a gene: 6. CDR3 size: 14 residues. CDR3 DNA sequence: TGTGCCAGCAGCGAACAGGGGGGCGGCTATGGCTACACCTTC. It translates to CASSEQGGGYGYTF. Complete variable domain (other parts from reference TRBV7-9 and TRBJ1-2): DTGVSQNPRHKITKRGQNVTFRCDPISEHNRLYWYRQTLGQGPEFLTYFQNEAQLEKSRLLSDRFSAERPKGSFSTLEIQRTEQGDSAMYLCASSEQGGGYGYTFGSGTRLTVV.